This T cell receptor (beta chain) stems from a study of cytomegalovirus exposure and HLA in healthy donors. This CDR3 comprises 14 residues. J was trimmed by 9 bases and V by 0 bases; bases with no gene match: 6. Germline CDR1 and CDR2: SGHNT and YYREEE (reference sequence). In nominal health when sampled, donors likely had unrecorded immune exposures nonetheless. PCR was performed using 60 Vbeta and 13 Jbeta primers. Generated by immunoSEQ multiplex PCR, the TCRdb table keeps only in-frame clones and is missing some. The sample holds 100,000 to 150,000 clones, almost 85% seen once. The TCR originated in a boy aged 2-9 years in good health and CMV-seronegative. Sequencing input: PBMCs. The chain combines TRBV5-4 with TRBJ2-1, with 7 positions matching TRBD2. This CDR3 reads CASSLAQRDGEQFF. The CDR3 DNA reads TGTGCCAGCAGCTTGGCTCAGCGGGATGGTGAGCAGTTCTTC.